What follows are 27 T cell receptor beta chains derived from one specimen sequenced in a study of cytomegalovirus exposure and HLA in healthy donors. Use of 60 Vbeta and 13 Jbeta primers characterized the PCR. TCRdb's table, derived via immunoSEQ multiplex PCR, lists solely in-frame clones and lacks some. The profile covers about 160,000 clones, with 82% appearing a single time and approximately 1% taken by the ten largest. The sequencing input was PBMCs. The receptors were gathered from a girl aged 2 to 9 in good health and CMV-seropositive.

CDR3 protein: CASSQTLSNQPQHF. The CDR3 coding sequence is TGCGCCAGCAGCCAAACCCTATCAAATCAGCCCCAGCATTTT. V and J are TRBV4-1 and TRBJ1-5; D call uncertain. The CDR3 spans 14 residues. Trimming shortened V by 2 bases and J by 4 bases, and 9 bases separated the two germline ends. Germline assignment: CDR1 MGHRA and CDR2 YSYEKL.

This chain links TRBV9 with TRBJ1-1; 12 bases line up with TRBD1. V shed 1 base and J 12 bases; nucleotides not matched to a gene: 4. Germline assignment: CDR1 SGDLS and CDR2 YYNGEE. The CDR3 extends over 13 amino acids. CDR3 sequence reads: CASSVTGQGATFF. In DNA, the CDR3 is TGTGCCAGCAGCGTAACGGGACAGGGGGCGACTTTCTTT.

The gene calls are TRBV28 and TRBJ1-1; D uncertain. From germline, CDR1 is MDHEN and CDR2 SYDVKM. The CDR3 is 15 residues long. The ends were cut back, 3 bases at V and 5 bases at J, with 16 bases in the middle. The CDR3 sequence: CASSFPRGRGTEAFF. The CDR3, as DNA: TGTGCCAGCAGTTTCCCCCGAGGTCGCGGGACTGAAGCTTTCTTT.

Points on this clone: At one end the junction does not follow the germline gene, possibly because of a read error. The J gene is TRBJ1-3, the V gene TRBV19; TRBD1 aligns across 7 bases. This CDR3 contains 16 residues. The germline CDR1 and CDR2 sequences are LNHDA and SQIVND (reference sequence). CDR3 amino acids: CVSRTQGGIFGNTIYF. CDR3 nucleotide sequence: TGTGTCAGTAGAACTCAGGGGGGAATCTTTGGAAACACCATATATTTT.

The rearrangement uses TRBV30 and TRBJ1-1, with D unresolved. V lost 2 bases and J 0 bases, leaving 13 bases between the germline ends. The germline V gene has CDR1 GTSNPN and CDR2 SVGIG (reference sequence). The CDR3 has 15 residues. The CDR3 sequence is CAWSSVARMNTEAFF. The CDR3 DNA reads TGTGCCTGGAGTTCCGTGGCGAGGATGAACACTGAAGCTTTCTTT.

This clone was observed a handful of times. The chain couples TRBV21-1 to TRBJ1-4; the listed D gene, TRBD1, was not tested against the DNA. TRBV21-1 counts as a pseudogene. There are 15 residues in the CDR3. The CDR3 loop is CASSGKGDGNEKLFF. CDR3 bases: TGTGCCAGCAGCGGGAAGGGGGACGGTAATGAAAAACTGTTTTTT.

The DNA of the CDR3 is TGTGCCAGCAGCCAAGCGGGAGGGCCCAACGAGCAGTACTTC. Its translation is CASSQAGGPNEQYF. V gene TRBV4-2 combines with J gene TRBJ2-7; 8 nucleotides agree with TRBD2. After removal of 1 base from V and 5 bases from J, the junction contained 4 bases not matched to a gene. This CDR3 comprises 14 residues. In germline, CDR1 is LGHNA, CDR2 YNFKEQ.

The genes are TRBV5-1 and TRBJ2-6, with unresolved D. Germline lookup yields CDR1 SGHRS and CDR2 YFSETQ. This CDR3 region has 14 residues. Trimming took 4 bases from V and 4 from J, leaving 9 bases between them. CDR3 in DNA: TGCGCCAGCAGCCCCTCCAGAGGGGCCAACGTCCTGACTTTC. Amino acids: CASSPSRGANVLTF.

This chain links TRBV21-1 with TRBJ1-1. TRBV21-1 is a pseudogene locus. The length of the CDR3 is 15 residues. This CDR3 reads CASSKERAENTEAFF. DNA for the CDR3: TGTGCCAGCAGCAAAGAACGAGCGGAGAACACTGAAGCTTTCTTT.

This chain joins TRBV9 and TRBJ2-3, with 7 positions matching TRBD1. The germline V gene has CDR1 SGDLS and CDR2 YYNGEE. Unmatched junction bases numbered 7, after V lost 3 bases and J lost 3 bases. The length of the CDR3 is 15 residues. CDR3 amino acids: CASSAGTVLTDTQYF. The DNA of the CDR3 is TGTGCCAGCAGCGCAGGGACAGTCCTTACAGATACGCAGTATTTT.

V and J are TRBV4-1 and TRBJ2-7, with D tentatively TRBD2 (6 bases). The CDR3 is made up of 16 amino acids. Germline CDR1 MGHRA, CDR2 YSYEKL. V lost 4 bases, J lost 0 bases, and 16 bases lay in between. CDR3: CASSPALRGYSYEQYF. Written as DNA, the CDR3 is TGCGCCAGCAGCCCAGCCCTCCGGGGGTACTCCTACGAGCAGTACTTC.

This clone was observed once. This chain uses TRBV5-4 with TRBJ1-4; 7 bases are a match to TRBD1. Germline assignment: CDR1 SGHNT and CDR2 YYREEE (reference sequence). The V gene end was trimmed by 1 base and the J gene end by 8 bases; junction bases not matched to a gene: 5. This CDR3 has 14 residues. The CDR3 coding sequence is TGTGCCAGCAGCTTGACAGGGGCGCGGGAAAAACTGTTTTTT. Protein: CASSLTGAREKLFF.

This sequence joins TRBV2 and TRBJ2-1; maybe TRBD2 (6 bases). The CDR3 contains 13 residues. Germline values: CDR1 SNHLY, CDR2 FYNNEI. V was trimmed by 8 bases and J by 12 bases, leaving 20 bases between them. The DNA of the CDR3 is TGTGCCAGCCTGCCGGTCCTTAGCGGTGCGCAGTTCTTC. Residues: CASLPVLSGAQFF.

This clone has just a few counts. The rearrangement links TRBV6-6 to TRBJ1-3; D call uncertain. This CDR3 is built from 16 residues. Germline V CDR1 and CDR2: MNHNY, SVGAGI (reference sequence). V was pared by 0 bases and J by 0 bases, with 9 bases between. For the CDR3, the DNA is TGTGCCAGCAGTTACTCCGGGAGGTCCTCTGGAAACACCATATATTTT. Its translation: CASSYSGRSSGNTIYF.

The chain couples TRBV30 to TRBJ1-5; a weak D match, TRBD1 (5 bases). CDR1 GTSNPN and CDR2 SVGIG come from the germline V gene (reference sequence). The CDR3 contains 12 residues. Between the trimmed V and J ends, which lost 5 bases and 4 bases, there was a span of 9 bases. This CDR3 is CAWGTPNQPQHF. DNA of the CDR3: TGTGCCTGGGGGACTCCTAATCAGCCCCAGCATTTT.

The CDR3 region is CASSKRTGAPGELFF. The CDR3 DNA reads as TGTGCCAGCAGCAAGAGGACAGGGGCCCCCGGGGAGCTGTTTTTT. The gene calls are TRBV4-2 and TRBJ2-2; TRBD1 matches at 9 bases. Germline V gene lookup returns CDR1 LGHNA and CDR2 YNFKEQ. The length of the CDR3 is 15 residues. Germline trimming cut 5 bases from V and 6 bases from J; bases unmatched to any gene: 7.

The chain links TRBV2 to TRBJ2-5; possibly TRBD2 for D (5 bases). The CDR3 totals 14 residues. Trimming left V 6 bases short and J 4 bases short, with 15 bases between. Germline V CDR1 and CDR2: SNHLY, FYNNEI. Here the CDR3 DNA reads TGTGCCAGCAGAGCGGCGGGTCTTCGAGAGACCCAGTACTTC. It codes for CASRAAGLRETQYF.

This clone has a single count. The rearrangement links TRBV19 to TRBJ2-1; 11 nucleotides line up with TRBD2. The CDR3 extends over 15 amino acids. The ends lost 7 bases at V and 6 bases at J; junction bases unmatched: 8. Germline-derived CDR1 and CDR2 are LNHDA and SQIVND (reference sequence). The CDR3 is CASTPTSGSSNEQFF. As DNA, the CDR3 is TGTGCCAGTACTCCTACTAGCGGGAGTTCCAATGAGCAGTTCTTC.

The V gene is TRBV5-1, the J gene TRBJ2-6; maybe TRBD2 (5 bases). The CDR3 has 15 amino acids. Germline V gene sequence: CDR1 SGHRS, CDR2 YFSETQ. Trimming left V 3 bases short and J 4 bases short, with 11 bases between. This CDR3 is CASSSPSGGANVLTF. In DNA, the CDR3 is TGCGCCAGCAGCTCTCCGAGCGGAGGGGCCAACGTCCTGACTTTC.

The genes are TRBV7-6 and TRBJ2-7, with 8 bases that match TRBD2. Germline V gene data show CDR1 as SGHVS and CDR2 as FNYEAQ. V lost 4 bases to trimming and J lost 5 bases; unmatched junction nucleotides: 7. CDR3 length: 14 residues. CDR3 sequence (DNA): TGTGCCAGCAGCTCCCCGAGCGGGAGACACGAGCAGTACTTC. Protein sequence: CASSSPSGRHEQYF.

V usage is TRBV30 and J usage is TRBJ1-3; TRBD1 is a possible D gene (5 bases). Germline V CDR1 and CDR2: GTSNPN, SVGIG (reference sequence). V was pared by 0 bases and J by 4 bases, with 10 bases between. The CDR3 extends over 14 amino acids. Here the CDR3 DNA reads TGTGCCTGGAGTGTAGGGCCAGGGGGAAACACCATATATTTT. Translation gives CAWSVGPGGNTIYF.

J is TRBJ1-1 and V is TRBV2; TRBD1 is a possible D gene (5 bases). The CDR3 runs to 13 residues. V gave up 8 bases and J gave up 2 bases, with 12 bases separating them. Germline CDR1 reads SNHLY; CDR2 reads FYNNEI. The CDR3 nucleotides read TGTGCCAGCCCTCAGGGAGGCAACACTGAAGCTTTCTTT. This codes for CASPQGGNTEAFF.

The chain is built from TRBV6-5 and TRBJ2-5; 9 positions match TRBD1. The end of the DNA aligns better with TRBJ2-7, so the J call may be wrong. CDR1 is MNHEY and CDR2 is SVGAGI in the germline V gene. CDR3 length: 16 residues. In nucleotides, the CDR3 is TGTGCCAGCAGTTACGCGCCGGGGACAGGGTACCACGAGCAGTACTTC. Its translation is CASSYAPGTGYHEQYF.

The chain joins TRBV9 to TRBJ1-2; TRBD1 matches at 7 bases. This CDR3 contains 15 residues. Trimming cost V 3 bases and J 8 bases; bases outside gene matches: 13. CDR1 is SGDLS and CDR2 is YYNGEE in the germline V gene. CDR3 DNA sequence: TGTGCCAGCAGCGCGGGGGACAGAAGTTTAGAGGGCTACACCTTC. It codes for CASSAGDRSLEGYTF.

This chain connects TRBV5-1 to TRBJ2-7, with 9 bases aligning to TRBD2. After removal of 0 bases from V and 7 bases from J, the junction contained 5 bases not matched to a gene. The CDR3 length is 14 residues. Germline V CDR1 and CDR2: SGHRS, YFSETQ. The CDR3 sequence is CASSLGLADREQYF. CDR3 sequence (DNA): TGCGCCAGCAGCTTGGGACTAGCGGACAGGGAGCAGTACTTC. Full variable domain (rest looked up from reference TRBV5-1 and TRBJ2-7): KAGVTQTPRYLIKTRGQQVTLSCSPISGHRSVSWYQQTPGQGLQFLFEYFSETQRNKGNFPGRFSGRQFSNSRSEMNVSTLELGDSALYLCASSLGLADREQYFGPGTRLTVT.

The chain employs TRBV2 and TRBJ2-1; 14 bases map to TRBD2. The CDR3 is made up of 16 amino acids. The germline gives CDR1 SNHLY, CDR2 FYNNEI. V shed 4 bases, J shed 6 bases, and the junction held 5 bases outside the gene matches. The CDR3 spells CASSARLAGGGNEQFF. The DNA of the CDR3 is TGTGCCAGCAGTGCCCGACTAGCGGGAGGGGGCAATGAGCAGTTCTTC.

The chain employs TRBV7-2 and TRBJ2-3; possible D gene TRBD2, 6 bases. V was cut by 5 bases and J by 0 bases, with 21 bases left in between. The CDR3 extends over 18 amino acids. The germline V gene encodes CDR1 SGHTA and CDR2 FQGNSA. The CDR3 loop is CASSREPRTGTSTDTQYF. CDR3 in DNA: TGTGCCAGCAGCCGAGAGCCCCGTACCGGGACTAGCACAGATACGCAGTATTTT.